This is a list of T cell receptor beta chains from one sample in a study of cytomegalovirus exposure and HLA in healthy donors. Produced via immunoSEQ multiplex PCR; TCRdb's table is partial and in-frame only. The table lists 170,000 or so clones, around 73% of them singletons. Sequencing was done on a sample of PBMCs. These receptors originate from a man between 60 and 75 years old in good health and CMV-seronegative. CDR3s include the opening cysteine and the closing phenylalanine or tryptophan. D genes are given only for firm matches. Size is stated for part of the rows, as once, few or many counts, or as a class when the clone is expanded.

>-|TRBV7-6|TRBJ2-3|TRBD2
TGTGCCAGCAGCTCAGGCCCGGGACTAGTATCAGATACGCAGTATTTT
CASSSGPGLVSDTQYF
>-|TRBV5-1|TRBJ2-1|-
TGCGCCAGCAGCTTGGGGGGCTTGGGGTACAATGAGCAGTTCTTC
CASSLGGLGYNEQFF
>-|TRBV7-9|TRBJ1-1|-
TGTGCCAGCAGCCACTTTACAGGAAACACTGAAGCTTTCTTT
CASSHFTGNTEAFF
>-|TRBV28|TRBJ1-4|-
TGTGCCAGCAGTTTAGTGGCAGGGTTTGAAAAACTGTTTTTT
CASSLVAGFEKLFF
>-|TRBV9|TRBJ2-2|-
TGTGCCAGCAGCGTAGCACAGCGGGCATCGAACACCGGGGAGCTGTTTTTT
CASSVAQRASNTGELFF
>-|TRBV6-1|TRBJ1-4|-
TGTGCCAGCAGGTTTGAGAGAACCGATAATGAAAAACTGTTTTTT
CASRFERTDNEKLFF
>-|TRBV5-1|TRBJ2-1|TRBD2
TGCGCCAGCAGTCGGACTAGCGGGGGGGCATTTGAGCAGTTCTTC
CASSRTSGGAFEQFF
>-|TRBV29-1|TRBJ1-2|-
TGCAGCGTCGAGGAGGGTGGCTACCCCTTC
CSVEEGGYPF
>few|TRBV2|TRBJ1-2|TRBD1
TGTGCCAGCAGTGACAGGGGGCAGAACTATGGCTACACCTTC
CASSDRGQNYGYTF
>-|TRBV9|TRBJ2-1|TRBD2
TGTGCCAGCAGCGTAGCTAGCGGAGGGCTAAATGAGCAGTTCTTC
CASSVASGGLNEQFF
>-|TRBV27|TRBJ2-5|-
TGTGCCAGCAGTTTAATTTACAGGGAACCCCTTTCGGGCGGGGAGACCCAGTACTTC
CASSLIYREPLSGGETQYF
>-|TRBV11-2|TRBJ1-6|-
TGTGCCAGCAGCCAAGCGCAAAATTCACCCCTCAACTTT
CASSQAQNSPLNF
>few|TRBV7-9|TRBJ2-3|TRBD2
TGTGCCAGCAGCTTAGGGACTAGCTCTTTTGGAACAGATACGCAGTATTTT
CASSLGTSSFGTDTQYF
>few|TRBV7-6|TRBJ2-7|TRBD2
TGTGCCAGCAGCTTAGGGGGAGGGACGGACTTTTACGAGCAGTACTTC
CASSLGGGTDFYEQYF
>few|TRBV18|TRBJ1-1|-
TGTGCCAGCGGACCTACCTCAGGGAGGGTCGGCACTGAAGCTTTCTTT
CASGPTSGRVGTEAFF
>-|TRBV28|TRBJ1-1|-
TGTGCCAGCAGTTACGGGAACACTGAAGCTTTCTTT
CASSYGNTEAFF
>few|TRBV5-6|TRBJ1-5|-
TGTGCCAGCAGCTTGACAGGCGGCAATCAGCCCCAGCATTTT
CASSLTGGNQPQHF
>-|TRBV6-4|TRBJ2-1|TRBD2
TGTGCCAGCAGGACTAGCGGGGGTTCGGGCTACAATGAGCAGTTCTTC
CASRTSGGSGYNEQFF
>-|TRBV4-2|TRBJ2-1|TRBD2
TGTGCCAGCAGCCGATACCCAGGGCTAGCGGTGAATGAGCAGTTCTTC
CASSRYPGLAVNEQFF